This is a list of T cell receptor beta chains from one sample in a study of shared clonotypes between healthy human individuals. Only in-frame clones appear in the TCRdb table, and some are missing; sequencing was by immunoSEQ multiplex PCR. Among 2.5 million or so clones listed, just over 90% were seen once. The sequenced material came from naive CD4+ T cells sorted from blood. The source of these receptors is a man between 18 and 35 years old in good health. The CDR3 runs from the conserved cysteine through the conserved F or W. The D gene is left open where the match is weak. For some rows the clone size is stated as once, few or many, or as a class when expanded; others skip it.

>TRBD1|TRBJ2-2|TRBV11-2|-
TGTGCCAGCAGCCCCGGGACAGGGGACACCGGGGAGCTGTTTTTT
CASSPGTGDTGELFF
>TRBD1|TRBJ1-2|TRBV9|-
TGTGCCAGCAGCCCAACCCCCAACCCCGACAGGGGGAATGGCTACACCTTC
CASSPTPNPDRGNGYTF
>-|TRBJ2-3|TRBV10-1|once
TGCGCCAGCAGTGAGTCGCAACTAGCACCCAGACTCACAGATACGCAGTATTTT
CASSESQLAPRLTDTQYF
>-|TRBJ2-3|TRBV7-8|-
TGTGCCAGCAGCTTATGGGGCGGGGTAAGCACAGATACGCAGTATTTT
CASSLWGGVSTDTQYF
>TRBD1|TRBJ1-5|TRBV4-1|few
TGCGCCAGCAGCCCCCTACAGGGGGAGGATCAGCCCCAGCATTTT
CASSPLQGEDQPQHF
>TRBD2|TRBJ2-1|TRBV7-2|once
TGTGCCAGCAGCACGGGACTAGTTATCGATGAGCAGTTCTTC
CASSTGLVIDEQFF
>-|TRBJ2-5|TRBV5-1|-
TGCGCCAGCAGCGGCGACCCGGCAGGGACCCAGTACTTC
CASSGDPAGTQYF
>-|TRBJ1-4|TRBV7-9|once
TGTGCCAGCAGCTTCCCCCCGGATCAGGGATTTACTAATGAAAAACTGTTTTTT
CASSFPPDQGFTNEKLFF
>-|TRBJ2-6|TRBV6-6|-
TGTGCCAGCACCTTACAGGGCTCTGGGGCCAACGTCCTGACTTTC
CASTLQGSGANVLTF
>-|TRBJ2-1|TRBV6-6|-
TGTGCCAGCAGACCCTATAGAAGCTACAATGAGCAGTTCTTC
CASRPYRSYNEQFF
>-|TRBJ2-5|TRBV29-1|-
TGCAGCGTTGGTGAGTTTGGAGAGACCCAGTACTTC
CSVGEFGETQYF
>TRBD1|TRBJ2-5|TRBV18|-
TGTGCCAGCTCACCCGGGACAGGGAGTGGAGAGACCCAGTACTTC
CASSPGTGSGETQYF
>-|TRBJ1-1|TRBV5-1|once
TGCGCCAGCAGCTTGGACAGAGACCCGAACACTGAAGCTTTCTTT
CASSLDRDPNTEAFF
>-|TRBJ1-1|TRBV19|-
TGTGCCAGTAGTATTCTTTCTGAAGCTTTCTTT
CASSILSEAFF
>-|TRBJ2-3|TRBV9|-
TGTGCCAGCAGCACGAGGGGCACAGATACGCAGTATTTT
CASSTRGTDTQYF
>TRBD2|TRBJ2-1|TRBV7-2|-
TGTGCCAGCAGCTCGGTAGCGGGAGTGAACAATGAGCAGTTCTTC
CASSSVAGVNNEQFF
>TRBD1|TRBJ2-1|TRBV6-1|-
TGTGCCAGCAGGGCTACAGGGGGTATCTACAATGAGCAGTTCTTC
CASRATGGIYNEQFF